This entry lists 10 T cell receptor beta chains sequenced from one sample in a study of cytomegalovirus exposure and HLA in healthy donors. The primer mix had 60 Vbeta and 13 Jbeta primers. Sequenced by immunoSEQ multiplex PCR; TCRdb stores in-frame clones only, minus some. The table shows fewer than 120,000 clones, with less than 85% occurring only once. Input material: PBMCs. These receptors were collected from a man aged 25-40 years in good health and CMV-seropositive.

This clone was seen a handful of times. The gene calls are TRBV19 and TRBJ1-6; 7 positions match TRBD1. The junction had 5 bases not matched to a gene; V was cut back by 6 bases and J by 9 bases. This CDR3 has 13 residues. The germline V gene encodes CDR1 LNHDA and CDR2 SQIVND (reference sequence). The CDR3 DNA reads TGTGCCAGTAGCCAACAGGGGTTTTCACCCCTCCACTTT. Translation gives CASSQQGFSPLHF.

This rearrangement joins TRBV27 to TRBJ2-7, with a possible D match to TRBD1 (7 bases). Germline assignment: CDR1 MNHEY and CDR2 SMNVEV (reference sequence). V lost 1 base and J lost 3, with 13 bases in between. The length of the CDR3 is 15 residues. The CDR3: CASSLWGRGDYEQYF. DNA of the CDR3: TGTGCCAGCAGTTTATGGGGCAGGGGGGACTACGAGCAGTACTTC.

Written as DNA, the CDR3 is TGCGCCAGCAGCCCCTGGAGGGCAGGACCCTACGAGCAGTACTTC. Translated: CASSPWRAGPYEQYF. The chain recombines TRBV4-3 with TRBJ2-7; a weak D match, TRBD2 (6 bases). The germline gives CDR1 LGHNA, CDR2 YSLEER. The CDR3 runs to 15 residues. V was clipped by 4 bases and J by 2 bases, with 15 bases between them.

The CDR3 loop is CASSFRLAGDLETQYF. The DNA of the CDR3 is TGTGCCAGCAGCTTTCGACTAGCGGGGGATTTAGAGACCCAGTACTTC. V gene TRBV7-2 combines with J gene TRBJ2-5; 12 bases are a match to TRBD2. The CDR3 loop spans 16 amino acids. Losses at the gene ends were 3 bases for V and 4 bases for J; bases not matched to a gene: 6. Germline lookup yields CDR1 SGHTA and CDR2 FQGNSA.

The V and J genes are TRBV4-1 and TRBJ2-1; 9 bases match TRBD2. The CDR3 spans 16 residues. Germline V lookup: CDR1 MGHRA, CDR2 YSYEKL. V was pared by 3 bases and J by 7 bases, with 10 bases of the junction left unmatched. CDR3 in amino acids: CASSHIAGDRYNEQFF. The CDR3 DNA reads TGCGCCAGCAGCCACATAGCGGGGGACCGTTATAATGAGCAGTTCTTC.

This chain links TRBV27 with TRBJ1-2; D may be TRBD1 (6 bases). The V and J ends lost 5 bases and 7 bases respectively, with 14 bases between them. The CDR3 sequence is 13 residues long. Germline-derived CDR1 and CDR2 are MNHEY and SMNVEV (reference sequence). The CDR3 loop is CASSPRGGSGYTF. DNA of the CDR3: TGTGCCAGCAGTCCCCGGGGGGGCAGTGGCTACACCTTC.

The rearrangement uses TRBV7-9 and TRBJ2-1; possibly TRBD2 for D (7 bases). Germline-derived CDR1 and CDR2 are SEHNR and FQNEAQ (reference sequence). The V and J ends lost 0 bases and 10 bases respectively, with 10 bases between them. The CDR3 is 13 amino acids. In DNA form, the CDR3 reads TGTGCCAGCAGCTTAGCGCCGGGGGGCGAGCAGTTCTTC. Its protein product is CASSLAPGGEQFF.

The rearrangement uses TRBV6-1 and TRBJ2-7; 12 bases are a match to TRBD1. There are 18 residues in the CDR3. J was trimmed by 4 bases and V by 2 bases; bases with no gene match: 12. Germline CDR1 is MNHNS and CDR2 is SASEGT. The CDR3 region is CASSEWGTGGLVPYEQYF. In DNA form, the CDR3 reads TGTGCCAGCAGTGAATGGGGGACAGGGGGCCTCGTACCGTACGAGCAGTACTTC.

This clone turned up a few times. The gene calls are TRBV27 and TRBJ2-7; 8 nucleotides match TRBD1. CDR1 and CDR2 (germline): MNHEY, SMNVEV (reference sequence). The V segment lost 3 bases and the J segment 5 bases; nucleotides outside the gene matches: 9. The CDR3 is 15 amino acids. This CDR3 is CASSFGQGARNEQYF. CDR3 coding DNA: TGTGCCAGCAGTTTCGGGCAGGGGGCAAGGAACGAGCAGTACTTC.

This chain uses TRBV5-4 with TRBJ1-2; D ambiguous. With 2 bases removed from V and 4 bases from J, the gap between germline ends came to 9 bases. Germline CDR1 reads SGHNT; CDR2 reads YYREEE (reference sequence). This CDR3 has 13 residues. The CDR3 DNA sequence: TGTGCCAGCAGCTTAGGAGTCGGCTATGGCTACACCTTC. This sequence encodes CASSLGVGYGYTF. Drawing the rest from reference TRBV5-4 and TRBJ1-2, the complete variable domain is ETGVTQSPTHLIKTRGQQVTLRCSSQSGHNTVSWYQQALGQGPQFIFQYYREEENGRGNFPPRFSGLQFPNYSSELNVNALELDDSALYLCASSLGVGYGYTFGSGTRLTVV.